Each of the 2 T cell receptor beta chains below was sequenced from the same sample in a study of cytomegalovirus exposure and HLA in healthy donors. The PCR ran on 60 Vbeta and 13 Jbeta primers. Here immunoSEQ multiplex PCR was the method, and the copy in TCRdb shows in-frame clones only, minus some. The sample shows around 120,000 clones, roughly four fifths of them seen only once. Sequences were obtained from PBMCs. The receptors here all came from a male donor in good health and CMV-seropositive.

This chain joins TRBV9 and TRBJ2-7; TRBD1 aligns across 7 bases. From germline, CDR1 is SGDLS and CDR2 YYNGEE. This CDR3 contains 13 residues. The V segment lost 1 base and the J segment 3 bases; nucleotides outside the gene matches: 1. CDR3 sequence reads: CASSVRTGYEQYF. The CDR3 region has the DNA TGTGCCAGCAGCGTACGGACAGGCTACGAGCAGTACTTC.

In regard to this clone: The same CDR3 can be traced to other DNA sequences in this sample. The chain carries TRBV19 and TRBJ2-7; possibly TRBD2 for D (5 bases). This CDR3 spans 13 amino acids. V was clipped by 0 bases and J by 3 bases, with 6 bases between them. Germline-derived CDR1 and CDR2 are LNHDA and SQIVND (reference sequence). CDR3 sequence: CASSIDRGYEQYF. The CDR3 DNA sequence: TGTGCCAGTAGTATAGATCGGGGCTACGAGCAGTACTTC.